The 17 T cell receptor beta chains reported below all come from one sample, sequenced in a study of blood T cell repertoires in COVID-19. Libraries were prepared by immunoSEQ multiplex PCR; TCRdb keeps only in-frame clonotypes and omits some of them. The sample has 180,000 or so clones, approximately 80% seen once. Sequenced input: PBMCs or T cells enriched from blood (not recorded which). The receptors here all came from an older woman who had recovered from COVID-19.

The chain has TRBV28 and TRBJ2-2; 8 bases agree with TRBD2. The CDR3 is made up of 15 amino acids. Unmatched junction bases numbered 5, after V lost 3 bases and J lost 5 bases. Germline lookup yields CDR1 MDHEN and CDR2 SYDVKM. The CDR3 DNA sequence: TGTGCCAGCAGTTTGCGGGGGGTTTTGACCGGGGAGCTGTTTTTT. Residues: CASSLRGVLTGELFF.

The chain recombines TRBV7-2 with TRBJ1-6; D might be TRBD1 (5 bases). CDR3 size: 15 residues. The V end was cut by 2 bases, the J end by 8 bases, with 13 bases between. Germline CDR1 is SGHTA and CDR2 is FQGNSA. The CDR3 sequence: CASSLMIGGYSPLHF. The CDR3 DNA sequence: TGTGCCAGCAGCTTAATGATTGGGGGGTATTCACCCCTCCACTTT.

The table lists this clone with a count of one. The chain links TRBV7-9 to TRBJ2-5; 13 bases agree with TRBD2. The V segment lost 5 bases and the J segment 4 bases; nucleotides outside the gene matches: 4. The germline V gene has CDR1 SEHNR and CDR2 FQNEAQ (reference sequence). This CDR3 has 15 residues. The CDR3 protein is CASSLLAGGPETQYF. CDR3 nucleotides: TGTGCCAGCAGCCTACTAGCGGGAGGGCCAGAGACCCAGTACTTC.

The V call is TRBV5-1, the J call TRBJ2-3; D is perhaps TRBD2 (5 bases). Trimming shortened V by 2 bases and J by 0 bases, and 16 bases separated the two germline ends. Per germline, CDR1 SGHRS and CDR2 YFSETQ. The CDR3 consists of 17 residues. The CDR3 nucleotides are TGCGCCAGCAGCTTTGGATGGAGCGGCGGGAGCACAGATACGCAGTATTTT. The encoded protein is CASSFGWSGGSTDTQYF.

The rearrangement links TRBV5-1 to TRBJ2-3, with TRBD2 identical over 11 bases. The CDR3 covers 15 residues. The trim removed 4 bases at V and 5 bases at J, leaving 6 bases unmatched. Germline V gene sequence: CDR1 SGHRS, CDR2 YFSETQ. The DNA for the CDR3 is TGCGCCAGCAGCGTGACTAGCGGGACTTTAGATACGCAGTATTTT. It codes for CASSVTSGTLDTQYF. Using reference TRBV5-1 and TRBJ2-3 for the parts outside the CDR3, the full variable domain is KAGVTQTPRYLIKTRGQQVTLSCSPISGHRSVSWYQQTPGQGLQFLFEYFSETQRNKGNFPGRFSGRQFSNSRSEMNVSTLELGDSALYLCASSVTSGTLDTQYFGPGTRLTVL.

The CDR3 protein is CASSKTGRGANVLTF. CDR3 nucleotide sequence: TGTGCCAGTAGCAAGACAGGGCGAGGGGCCAACGTCCTGACTTTC. V gene TRBV19 combines with J gene TRBJ2-6; 7 nucleotides agree with TRBD1. This CDR3 contains 15 residues. The trim removed 6 bases at V and 4 bases at J, leaving 6 bases unmatched. Germline assignment: CDR1 LNHDA and CDR2 SQIVND (reference sequence).

The sample holds one count of this clone. This chain joins TRBV11-2 and TRBJ1-1; no reliable D call. Germline V gene sequence: CDR1 SGHAT, CDR2 FQNNGV. CDR3 size: 14 residues. Trimming shortened V by 3 bases and J by 2 bases, and 10 bases separated the two germline ends. Here the CDR3 reads CASSLGVGNTEAFF. The DNA of the CDR3 is TGTGCCAGCAGCTTGGGCGTAGGTAACACTGAAGCTTTCTTT.

The V call is TRBV7-7, the J call TRBJ2-7; 10 bases are shared with TRBD1. The V segment lost 5 bases and the J segment 4 bases; nucleotides outside the gene matches: 2. The CDR3 is 13 amino acids. Germline CDR1 SSHAT, CDR2 FNYEAQ (reference sequence). The CDR3 reads CASSRDRGYEQYF. CDR3 nucleotide sequence: TGTGCCAGCAGCCGGGACAGGGGTTACGAGCAGTACTTC.

The chain couples TRBV5-1 to TRBJ2-1; weak D call: TRBD2 (6 bases). CDR3 length: 15 residues. CDR1 SGHRS and CDR2 YFSETQ come from the germline V gene. V was trimmed by 5 bases and J by 3 bases, leaving 15 bases between them. In nucleotides, the CDR3 is TGCGCCAGCAGTTCTGAGGGAGGAAACTACAATGAGCAGTTCTTC. It codes for CASSSEGGNYNEQFF.

The V and J genes are TRBV5-1 and TRBJ1-1; D remains unclear. Germline CDR1 is SGHRS and CDR2 is YFSETQ. V lost 6 bases and J 1 base, leaving 13 bases between the germline ends. The CDR3 is 14 amino acids. In DNA form, the CDR3 reads TGCGCCAGCACCCGGGTCTTGGGGAACACTGAAGCTTTCTTT. It specifies CASTRVLGNTEAFF.

This rearrangement joins TRBV28 to TRBJ1-1, with D perhaps matching TRBD1 (5 bases). V was clipped by 6 bases and J by 7 bases, with 12 bases between them. The CDR3 loop spans 12 amino acids. The germline V gene has CDR1 MDHEN and CDR2 SYDVKM. The CDR3 loop reads CASRLDTLEAFF. CDR3 DNA sequence: TGTGCCAGCAGGCTGGACACCCTTGAAGCTTTCTTT.

The genes are TRBV2 and TRBJ1-1, with D unresolved. The CDR3 is 13 amino acids. Germline CDR1 reads SNHLY; CDR2 reads FYNNEI. V was pared by 1 base and J by 1 base, with 4 bases between. The DNA for the CDR3 is TGTGCCAGCAGTGAAGAACAGAACACTGAAGCTTTCTTT. Its translation is CASSEEQNTEAFF. The full variable domain, its missing parts supplied by reference TRBV2 and TRBJ1-1, is EPEVTQTPSHQVTQMGQEVILRCVPISNHLYFYWYRQILGQKVEFLVSFYNNEISEKSEIFDDQFSVERPDGSNFTLKIRSTKLEDSAMYFCASSEEQNTEAFFGQGTRLTVV.

V is TRBV28 and J is TRBJ1-1, with 7 bases aligning to TRBD1. Germline loops: CDR1 MDHEN, CDR2 SYDVKM. J was trimmed by 1 base and V by 11 bases; bases with no gene match: 13. CDR3 length: 15 amino acids. The CDR3 region is CALRDSLYPNTEAFF. DNA for the CDR3: TGTGCCCTCCGGGACAGCCTTTACCCGAACACTGAAGCTTTCTTT.

V usage is TRBV19 and J usage is TRBJ1-1, with D tentatively TRBD1 (6 bases). Germline V lookup: CDR1 LNHDA, CDR2 SQIVND (reference sequence). V lost 4 bases and J lost 3, with 12 bases in between. The CDR3 loop spans 14 amino acids. This chain's CDR3 is CASSSRAGDTEAFF. In DNA form, the CDR3 reads TGTGCCAGTAGTAGTAGGGCAGGGGACACTGAAGCTTTCTTT. Filled out from reference TRBV19 and TRBJ1-1, the complete variable domain reads DGGITQSPKYLFRKEGQNVTLSCEQNLNHDAMYWYRQDPGQGLRLIYYSQIVNDFQKGDIAEGYSVSREKKESFPLTVTSAQKNPTAFYLCASSSRAGDTEAFFGQGTRLTVV.

This chain connects TRBV5-1 to TRBJ2-7, with 8 positions matching TRBD2. J was trimmed by 6 bases and V by 6 bases; bases with no gene match: 5. The CDR3 has 12 amino acids. Germline V CDR1 and CDR2: SGHRS, YFSETQ. As DNA, the CDR3 is TGCGCCAGCATGGGGACTAGTGGCGAGCAGTACTTC. Translation: CASMGTSGEQYF.

The V call is TRBV15, the J call TRBJ2-2; tentative D call: TRBD2 (6 bases). Looked up from germline, CDR1 is LNHNV and CDR2 is YYDKDF (reference sequence). The CDR3 runs 14 residues. V was cut by 0 bases and J by 6 bases, with 8 bases left in between. The CDR3 DNA reads as TGTGCCACCAGCAGAGATCGGGGGTCCGGGGAGCTGTTTTTT. Its translation is CATSRDRGSGELFF.

V gene TRBV7-6 combines with J gene TRBJ2-1; D may be TRBD1 (7 bases). This CDR3 contains 12 residues. Germline loops: CDR1 SGHVS, CDR2 FNYEAQ. With 5 bases removed from V and 8 bases from J, the gap between germline ends came to 10 bases. The CDR3 loop reads CASSPRGDEQFF. For the CDR3, the DNA is TGTGCCAGCAGCCCCAGGGGGGATGAGCAGTTCTTC.